This TCR beta chain was identified during a study of blood T cells in healthy people across ages (dated by TCRdb to between 2015 and 2017). Turning to the overall study: In model experiments, roughly one uniquely barcoded TCR beta cDNA molecule per two T cells was captured by template switching. The donors were divided into four age groups: young (average roughly 15 years), middle-aged (approximately 39), aged (roughly 60) and long-lived (roughly 82). To avoid experimental bias, donors of different ages were spread randomly across the sequencing lanes. Using the same blood draw, the study looked at two additional independent replicas of 1 million unique cDNA reads for two donors, one aged 18 to 29 and the other aged 80 or older. Using deep sequencing normalized with unique cDNA molecular identifiers, the study measured how TCR beta repertoire diversity changes with age.

To note about this clonotype: Its recognized antigen is unknown. No much larger clone exists at a distance of one base, and base qualities are not known.

Receptors were amplified or captured by 5' RACE. The sequencer listed for this sample is Illumina HiSeq 2500. A second PCR of about 7 to 12 cycles was run with a J-beta primer mix and a sample-barcoded 5' primer. A unique molecular identifier was introduced onto each TCR beta cDNA molecule by a template-switch 5' adaptor carrying 12 random nucleotides. At least 2.5 million CDR3-containing paired-end reads were obtained from each sample. First-strand cDNA was synthesized from all RNA with the Mint cDNA synthesis kit, primed by a TRBC-specific oligonucleotide. Following uracil-DNA glycosylase treatment, all cDNA underwent a first 18-cycle PCR with the universal primers M1SS and BC2_uni_R. In the source study's methods: Normalization of each sample was performed by random selection of 1 million high-quality reads, each carrying a distinct molecular identifier. Reads with shared molecular identifiers were discarded instead of being binned into consensus sequences. MiTCR, run with a Q25 quality threshold and the strictest error-elimination algorithm, handled CDR3 identification, clonotype clustering and error correction. A nonparametric unseen species model with Euler transformation was used to estimate lower-bound total TCR beta diversity. Clones were called with MiXCR by TCRdb after fastp trimmed the public reads at Q25, and only in-frame beta chains were retained. Each CDR3 protein gets just one entry, which takes the most common genes and DNA from the rows behind it. What appears here as the V and J calls and clone size reflects TCRdb's work, not the paper's. This sample is represented by hundreds of thousands of distinct CDR3 sequences; roughly 56% of them were singletons. About a quarter of the sample is taken by the ten largest.

Systemically healthy Caucasian individuals from Russia, some 36 in total and aged about 6 to 90 years, were included as donors. Each donor gave 9 to 10 milliliters of peripheral blood, collected into EDTA-treated Vacutainer tubes. Ficoll-Paque density-gradient centrifugation was used to isolate PBMCs, with at least 7 million per sample. Total RNA, at least 5 micrograms per sample, was extracted from PBMCs with Trizol reagent. For every donor, an aliquot of PBMCs went through flow cytometry to measure the percentages of naive CD45RAhigh/CD27high T cells. V was cut back by 5 bases and J by 5 bases, leaving a gap of 21 bases between them. Via the germline V gene (reference sequence), CDR1 is MNHEY and CDR2 SMNVEV. The cysteine opens and the phenylalanine closes a CDR3 of 16 amino acids. This entry keeps only the CDR3 DNA: 48 bases, framed from base 1. Broad study findings and their caveats: Because donor CMV infection status was unknown, age-related changes in expanded clonotypes were potentially confounded. A strong correlation was found between observed TCR beta diversity and the percentage of naive T cells measured by flow cytometry. Because profiling used bulk unsorted PBMCs, naive and antigen-experienced compartments could not be compared conclusively. As age increased, observed TCR beta diversity per million T cells dropped in a roughly linear way, and a significant reduction was already evident by age 40. Estimates of total diversity from one million sequenced T cells were regarded as lower bounds and underestimates. Compared with the aged group, the long-lived group had more naive CD4+ T cells, fewer expanded clones and increased TCR diversity, a pattern suggesting age selection.

This sequence was found in a man in his forties or fifties in good health. Rearrangement joined TRBV27 to TRBJ2-5, and perhaps TRBD2 as D gene, on 7 matching bases. The sequenced sample consisted of blood. The sequence in DNA is TGTGCCAGCAGTCCCTTGGGGGGGGGCCCGTGGGAGACCCAGTACTTC. This sequence encodes CASSPLGGGPWETQYF.